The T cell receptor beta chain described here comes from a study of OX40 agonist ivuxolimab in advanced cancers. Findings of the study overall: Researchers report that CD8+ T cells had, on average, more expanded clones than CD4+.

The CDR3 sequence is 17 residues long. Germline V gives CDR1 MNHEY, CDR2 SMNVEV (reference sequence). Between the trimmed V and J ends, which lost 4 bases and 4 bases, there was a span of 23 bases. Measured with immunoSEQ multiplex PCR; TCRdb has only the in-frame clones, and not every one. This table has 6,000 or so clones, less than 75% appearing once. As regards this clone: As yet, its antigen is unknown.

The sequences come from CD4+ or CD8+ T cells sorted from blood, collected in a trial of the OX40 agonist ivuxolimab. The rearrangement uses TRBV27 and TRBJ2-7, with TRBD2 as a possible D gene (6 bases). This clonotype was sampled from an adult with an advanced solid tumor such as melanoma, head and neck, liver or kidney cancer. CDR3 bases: TGTGCCAGCAGTTCTGTGGGACTTGGGACTGTGGATTACGAGCAGTACTTC. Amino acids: CASSSVGLGTVDYEQYF.